Following are 14 T cell receptor beta chains from one sample sequenced in a study of blood T cell repertoires in COVID-19. TCRdb's table, derived via immunoSEQ multiplex PCR, lists solely in-frame clones and lacks some. The table lists 45,000 to 70,000 clones, about 88% of them singletons. The sequenced material came from peripheral blood. The receptors originated from a woman in her fifties or sixties with active COVID-19.

V is TRBV9 and J is TRBJ1-6; D might be TRBD1 (5 bases). The CDR3 loop spans 14 amino acids. Germline loops: CDR1 SGDLS, CDR2 YYNGEE. V was pared by 0 bases and J by 10 bases, with 11 bases between. CDR3 amino acids: CASSVDGTPSPLHF. The CDR3 DNA follows: TGTGCCAGCAGCGTAGACGGGACTCCCTCACCCCTCCACTTT.

The chain couples TRBV9 to TRBJ2-3; 11 bases match TRBD2. The CDR3 spans 15 residues. Germline V lookup: CDR1 SGDLS, CDR2 YYNGEE. Trimming at V came to 2 bases and at J to 4 bases, leaving 3 bases not matched to a gene. CDR3 sequence reads: CASSVGLAGADTQYF. The DNA for the CDR3 is TGTGCCAGCAGCGTTGGACTAGCGGGCGCAGATACGCAGTATTTT. The variable domain in full, completed from reference TRBV9 and TRBJ2-3, reads DSGVTQTPKHLITATGQRVTLRCSPRSGDLSVYWYQQSLDQGLQFLIQYYNGEERAKGNILERFSAQQFPDLHSELNLSSLELGDSALYFCASSVGLAGADTQYFGPGTRLTVL.

This sequence joins TRBV28 and TRBJ1-1; D call uncertain. This CDR3 has 17 amino acids. Germline V gene data show CDR1 as MDHEN and CDR2 as SYDVKM. V lost 4 bases to trimming and J lost 6 bases, with 24 bases between them. CDR3 DNA sequence: TGTGCCAGCAGTTCGCACACGCCCCCGGGGTTCAAGGCTGAAGCTTTCTTT. Translating it yields CASSSHTPPGFKAEAFF.

The chain links TRBV7-9 to TRBJ2-2, with 10 positions matching TRBD1. V shed 7 bases and J 6 bases; nucleotides not matched to a gene: 8. The CDR3 runs to 15 residues. Per the germline V gene, CDR1 is SEHNR and CDR2 is FQNEAQ (reference sequence). CDR3 nucleotide sequence: TGTGCCAGCACCGAGGACAGGGGGTATTCCGGGGAGCTGTTTTTT. This gives the protein CASTEDRGYSGELFF.

This chain links TRBV5-8 with TRBJ1-2; no definite D call. The CDR3 is 13 amino acids. V was clipped by 4 bases and J by 7 bases, with 14 bases between them. Per germline, CDR1 SGHTS and CDR2 YDEGEE. CDR3 region: CASSPASASGYTF. CDR3 nucleotides: TGTGCCAGCAGCCCCGCCTCTGCCAGTGGCTACACCTTC.

The sample holds one count of this clone. J is TRBJ2-3 and V is TRBV5-4; 7 bases line up with TRBD1. With 2 bases clipped from V and 0 bases from J, the junction kept 3 bases outside the gene matches. CDR1 and CDR2 (germline): SGHNT, YYREEE (reference sequence). This CDR3 has 15 amino acids. CDR3 in amino acids: CASSFPTGSTDTQYF. Written as DNA, the CDR3 is TGTGCCAGCAGCTTCCCGACAGGGAGCACAGATACGCAGTATTTT.

The chain employs TRBV21-1 and TRBJ2-7; the table's D call of TRBD2 was not tested on the DNA. TRBV21-1 is annotated as a pseudogene. CDR3 length equals 14 residues. The CDR3 loop is CASSNPGPPGEQYF. CDR3 DNA sequence: TGTGCCAGCAGCAACCCGGGCCCGCCGGGGGAGCAGTACTTC.

This chain links TRBV7-6 with TRBJ2-5, with D perhaps matching TRBD2 (5 bases). Germline V gene sequence: CDR1 SGHVS, CDR2 FNYEAQ. The V and J ends lost 5 bases and 2 bases respectively, with 9 bases between them. The CDR3 spans 13 residues. CDR3 in amino acids: CASSVGVQETQYF. The CDR3 DNA reads as TGTGCCAGCAGCGTCGGGGTACAAGAGACCCAGTACTTC.

The rearrangement uses TRBV15 and TRBJ2-7, with a possible D match to TRBD1 (6 bases). CDR3 length: 14 amino acids. V dropped 3 bases and J dropped 2 bases, with 11 bases sitting between them. Germline V gene data show CDR1 as LNHNV and CDR2 as YYDKDF (reference sequence). In DNA form, the CDR3 reads TGTGCCACCAGCAGCCGACAGGTTCCCTACGAGCAGTACTTC. Its translation is CATSSRQVPYEQYF. Looking up the rest from reference TRBV15 and TRBJ2-7 gives the full variable domain: DAMVIQNPRYQVTQFGKPVTLSCSQTLNHNVMYWYQQKSSQAPKLLFHYYDKDFNNEADTPDNFQSRRPNTSFCFLDIRSPGLGDTAMYLCATSSRQVPYEQYFGPGTRLTVT.

The rearrangement joins TRBV5-5 to TRBJ2-2; 7 bases are a match to TRBD2. V gave up 2 bases and J gave up 7 bases; unmatched junction bases: 11. Germline loops: CDR1 SGHKS, CDR2 YYEKEE (reference sequence). The CDR3 sequence is 16 residues long. CDR3 DNA: TGTGCCAGCAGCTTACAACTAGCGCCTGGGGTCGGGGAGCTGTTTTTT. This gives the protein CASSLQLAPGVGELFF.

The chain recombines TRBV2 with TRBJ1-4; D gene unclear. The CDR3 totals 11 residues. V was pared by 6 bases and J by 8 bases, with 7 bases between. CDR1 is SNHLY and CDR2 is FYNNEI in the germline V gene. CDR3 residues: CASRLGEKLFF. CDR3 coding DNA: TGTGCCAGCAGACTAGGGGAAAAACTGTTTTTT.

This clone was detected a few times. The V gene is TRBV30, the J gene TRBJ1-2, with D perhaps TRBD1 (6 bases). This CDR3 comprises 14 residues. V lost 1 base and J lost 4, with 13 bases in between. Germline CDR1 and CDR2: GTSNPN and SVGIG (reference sequence). The CDR3 DNA sequence: TGTGCCTGGAGTGAGGGACACGGAATCTATGGCTACACCTTC. It specifies CAWSEGHGIYGYTF.

The gene calls are TRBV15 and TRBJ2-2; no clear D gene. The germline CDR1 and CDR2 sequences are LNHNV and YYDKDF (reference sequence). V lost 2 bases and J 3 bases, leaving 10 bases between the germline ends. The CDR3 is made up of 15 amino acids. CDR3 nucleotide sequence: TGTGCCACCAGCAGACTCGACACGTACACCGGGGAGCTGTTTTTT. Its translation: CATSRLDTYTGELFF.

The rearrangement joins TRBV3-1 (or the pseudogene TRBV3-2) to TRBJ1-1, with TRBD1 as a possible D gene (5 bases). This CDR3 has 14 amino acids. The germline V gene has CDR1 LGHDT and CDR2 YNNKEL (reference sequence). Trimming shortened V by 0 bases and J by 8 bases, and 13 bases separated the two germline ends. CDR3 sequence: CASSQDVDSLEAFF. CDR3 DNA: TGTGCCAGCAGCCAAGACGTCGACAGCCTCGAAGCTTTCTTT.